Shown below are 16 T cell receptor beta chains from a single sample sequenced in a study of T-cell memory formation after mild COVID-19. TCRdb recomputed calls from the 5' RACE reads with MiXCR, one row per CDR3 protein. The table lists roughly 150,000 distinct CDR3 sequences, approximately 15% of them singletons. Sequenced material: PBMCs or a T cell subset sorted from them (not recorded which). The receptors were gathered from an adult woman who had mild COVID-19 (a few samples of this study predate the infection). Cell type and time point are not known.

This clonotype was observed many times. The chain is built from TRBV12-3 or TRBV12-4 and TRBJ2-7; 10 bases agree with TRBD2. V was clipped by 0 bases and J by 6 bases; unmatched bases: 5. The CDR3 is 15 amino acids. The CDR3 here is CASSLALAGVAEQYF. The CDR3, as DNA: TGTGCCAGCAGTTTAGCGCTAGCGGGAGTTGCCGAGCAGTACTTC.

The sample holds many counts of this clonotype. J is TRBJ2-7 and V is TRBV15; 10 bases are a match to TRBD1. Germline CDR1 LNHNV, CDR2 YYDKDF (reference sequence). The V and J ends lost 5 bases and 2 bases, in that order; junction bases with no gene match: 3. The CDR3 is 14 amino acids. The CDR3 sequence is CATSFGTGAYEQYF. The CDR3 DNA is TGTGCCACCAGCTTCGGGACAGGGGCCTACGAGCAGTACTTC. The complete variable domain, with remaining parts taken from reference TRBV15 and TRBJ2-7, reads DAMVIQNPRYQVTQFGKPVTLSCSQTLNHNVMYWYQQKSSQAPKLLFHYYDKDFNNEADTPDNFQSRRPNTSFCFLDIRSPGLGDTAMYLCATSFGTGAYEQYFGPGTRLTVT.

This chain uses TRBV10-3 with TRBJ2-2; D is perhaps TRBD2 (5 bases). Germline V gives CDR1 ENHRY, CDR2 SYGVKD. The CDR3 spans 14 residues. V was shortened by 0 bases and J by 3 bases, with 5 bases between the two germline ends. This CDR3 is CAISESGDTGELFF. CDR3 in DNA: TGTGCCATCAGTGAGTCCGGGGACACCGGGGAGCTGTTTTTT.

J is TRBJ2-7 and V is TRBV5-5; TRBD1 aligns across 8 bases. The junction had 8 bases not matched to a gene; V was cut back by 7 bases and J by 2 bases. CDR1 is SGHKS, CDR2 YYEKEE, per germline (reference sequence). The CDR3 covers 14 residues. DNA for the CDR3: TGTGCCAGCCTCAGGGGGCTCCTACCCTACGAGCAGTACTTC. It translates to CASLRGLLPYEQYF.

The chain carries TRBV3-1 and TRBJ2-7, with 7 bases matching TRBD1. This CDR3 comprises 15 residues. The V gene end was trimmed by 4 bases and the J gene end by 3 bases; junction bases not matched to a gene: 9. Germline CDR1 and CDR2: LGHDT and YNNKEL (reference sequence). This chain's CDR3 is CASSPSRDSYYEQYF. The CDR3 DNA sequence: TGTGCCAGCAGCCCGTCCCGGGACAGTTACTACGAGCAGTACTTC.

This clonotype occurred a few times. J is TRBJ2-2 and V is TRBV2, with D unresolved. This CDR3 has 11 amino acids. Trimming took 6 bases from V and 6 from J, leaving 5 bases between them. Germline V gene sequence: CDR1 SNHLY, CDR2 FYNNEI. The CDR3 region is CASRRSGELFF. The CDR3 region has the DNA TGTGCCAGCAGGAGGTCCGGGGAGCTGTTTTTT.

CDR3: CASSFSGVRGDTQYF. The DNA for the CDR3 is TGTGCCAGCAGCTTTAGCGGGGTGAGAGGAGATACGCAGTATTTT. This rearrangement joins TRBV7-3 to TRBJ2-3; TRBD2 matches 8 bases. The CDR3 runs to 15 residues. Germline values: CDR1 SGHTA, CDR2 FQGTGA. J gave up 5 bases and V 3 bases, and 7 bases lay outside the gene matches. Full variable domain (missing parts from reference TRBV7-3 and TRBJ2-3): GAGVSQTPSNKVTEKGKYVELRCDPISGHTALYWYRQSLGQGPEFLIYFQGTGAADDSGLPNDRFFAVRPEGSVSTLKIQRTERGDSAVYLCASSFSGVRGDTQYFGPGTRLTVL.

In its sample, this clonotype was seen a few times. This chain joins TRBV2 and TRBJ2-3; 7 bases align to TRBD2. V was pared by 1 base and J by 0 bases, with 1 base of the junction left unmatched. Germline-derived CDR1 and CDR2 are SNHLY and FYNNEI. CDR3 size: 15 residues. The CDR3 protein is CASSEEAGSTDTQYF. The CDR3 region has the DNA TGTGCCAGCAGTGAAGAAGCGGGGAGCACAGATACGCAGTATTTT.

This CDR3 is CASVPGNRVYEQYF. CDR3 nucleotides: TGTGCTAGTGTCCCGGGCAACAGGGTCTACGAGCAGTACTTC. This chain connects TRBV12-5 to TRBJ2-7; a weak D match, TRBD1 (6 bases). The CDR3 length is 14 residues. Germline V gene sequence: CDR1 LGHNT, CDR2 FRNRAP. V lost 7 bases and J lost 3, with 16 bases in between.

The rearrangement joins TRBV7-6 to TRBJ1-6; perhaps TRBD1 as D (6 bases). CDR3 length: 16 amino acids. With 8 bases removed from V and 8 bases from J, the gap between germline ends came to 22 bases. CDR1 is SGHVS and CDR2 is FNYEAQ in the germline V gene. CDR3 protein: CASGNQGGALDSPLHF. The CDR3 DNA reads TGTGCCAGCGGGAACCAAGGGGGGGCGTTGGATTCACCCCTCCACTTT.

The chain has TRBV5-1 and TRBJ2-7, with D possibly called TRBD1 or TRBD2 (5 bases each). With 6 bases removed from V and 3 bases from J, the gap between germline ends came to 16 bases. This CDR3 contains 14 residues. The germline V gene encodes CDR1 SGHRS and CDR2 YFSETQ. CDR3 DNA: TGCGCCAGCAAAAGAGACAGCGGCTTCTACGAGCAGTACTTC. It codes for CASKRDSGFYEQYF.

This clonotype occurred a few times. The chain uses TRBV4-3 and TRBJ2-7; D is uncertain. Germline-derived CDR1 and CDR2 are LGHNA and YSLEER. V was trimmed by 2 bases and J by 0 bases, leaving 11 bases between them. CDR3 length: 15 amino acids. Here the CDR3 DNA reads TGCGCCAGCAGCCAACAATTCCAAAGCTCCTACGAGCAGTACTTC. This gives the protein CASSQQFQSSYEQYF.

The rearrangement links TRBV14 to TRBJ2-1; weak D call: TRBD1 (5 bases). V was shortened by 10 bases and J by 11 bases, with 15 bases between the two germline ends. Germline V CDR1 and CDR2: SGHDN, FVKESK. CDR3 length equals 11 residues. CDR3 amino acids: CATDRGTKQFF. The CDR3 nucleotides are TGTGCCACCGACAGAGGAACTAAGCAGTTCTTC.

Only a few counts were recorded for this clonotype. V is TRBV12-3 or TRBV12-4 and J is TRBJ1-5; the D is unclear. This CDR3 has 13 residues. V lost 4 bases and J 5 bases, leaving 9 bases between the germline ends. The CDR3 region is CASSYSEHQPQHF. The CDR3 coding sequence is TGTGCCAGCAGTTACTCGGAGCATCAGCCCCAGCATTTT.

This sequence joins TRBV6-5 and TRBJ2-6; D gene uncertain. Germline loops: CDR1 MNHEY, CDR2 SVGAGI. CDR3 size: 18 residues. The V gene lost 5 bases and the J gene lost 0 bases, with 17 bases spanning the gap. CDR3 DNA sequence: TGTGCCAGCAGTCCCCTGACCCTAATACCCTCTGGGGCCAACGTCCTGACTTTC. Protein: CASSPLTLIPSGANVLTF.

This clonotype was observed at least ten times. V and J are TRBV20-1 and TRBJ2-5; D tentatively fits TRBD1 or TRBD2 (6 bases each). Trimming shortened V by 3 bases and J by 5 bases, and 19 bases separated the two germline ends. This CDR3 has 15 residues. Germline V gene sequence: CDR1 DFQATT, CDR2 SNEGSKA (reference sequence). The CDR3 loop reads CSASPRGVTRETQYF. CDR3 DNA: TGCAGTGCTAGCCCTAGGGGGGTAACGAGGGAGACCCAGTACTTC.